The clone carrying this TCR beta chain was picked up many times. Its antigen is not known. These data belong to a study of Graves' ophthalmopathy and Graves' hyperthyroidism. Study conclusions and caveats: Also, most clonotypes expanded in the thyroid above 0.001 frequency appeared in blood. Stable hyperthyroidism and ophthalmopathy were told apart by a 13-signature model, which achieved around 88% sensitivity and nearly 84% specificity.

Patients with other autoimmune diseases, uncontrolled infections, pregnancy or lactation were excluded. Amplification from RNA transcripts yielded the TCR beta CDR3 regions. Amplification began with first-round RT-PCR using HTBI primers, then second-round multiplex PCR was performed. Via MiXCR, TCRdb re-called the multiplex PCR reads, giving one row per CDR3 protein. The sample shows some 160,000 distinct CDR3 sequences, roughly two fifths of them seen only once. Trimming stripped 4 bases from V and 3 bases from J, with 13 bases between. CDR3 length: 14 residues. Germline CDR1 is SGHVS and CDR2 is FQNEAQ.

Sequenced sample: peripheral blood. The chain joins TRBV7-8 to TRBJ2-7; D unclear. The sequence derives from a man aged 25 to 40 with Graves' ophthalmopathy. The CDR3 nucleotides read TGTGCCAGCAGCTCCCCTGGACGGATCTACGAGCAGTACTTC. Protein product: CASSSPGRIYEQYF.